Listed below are T cell receptor beta chains from one sample, sequenced in a study of blood T cell repertoires in COVID-19. The method was immunoSEQ multiplex PCR; TCRdb's version includes in-frame clones alone and lacks a portion of them. The sample gives around 150,000 clones, about four fifths of which show up once; roughly 11% is in the top ten. Sequenced input: peripheral blood. The receptors stem from a man aged 55 to 70 with active or convalescent COVID-19. The CDR3 runs from the conserved cysteine through the conserved F or W. The D gene is left open where the match is weak. Not all rows give a size; the values are once, few, many and, for expanded clones, a class.

D	V	J	size	CDR3	DNA
TRBD1	TRBV5-6	TRBJ2-6	.	CASSSGTGLTGANVLTF	TGTGCCAGCAGCTCCGGGACAGGCCTTACTGGGGCCAACGTCCTGACTTTC
.	TRBV3-1/TRBV3-2	TRBJ2-7	.	CASSQVSGSVYEQYF	TGTGCCAGCAGCCAAGTTTCAGGTAGCGTCTACGAGCAGTACTTC
.	TRBV27	TRBJ2-1	few	CASSTGTLSYNEQFF	TGTGCCAGCAGTACCGGGACACTCTCCTACAATGAGCAGTTCTTC
.	TRBV18	TRBJ2-1	.	CASSPLRDYNEQFF	TGTGCCAGCTCACCATTGCGGGACTACAATGAGCAGTTCTTC
.	TRBV18	TRBJ2-7	.	CASSPTSRSYEQYF	TGTGCCAGCTCTCCGACTAGTCGCTCCTACGAGCAGTACTTC
TRBD1	TRBV5-4	TRBJ1-3	.	CASSLQGPIQGAVRNF	TGTGCCAGCAGCTTGCAGGGCCCCATTCAGGGGGCCGTGAGGAATTTT
TRBD1	TRBV5-4	TRBJ2-7	.	CASSLLGQGAMYEQYF	TGTGCCAGCAGCTTGTTGGGACAGGGGGCAATGTACGAGCAGTACTTC
TRBD2	TRBV10-2	TRBJ2-1	.	CASSEWASGGAHALFSSYNEQFF	TGCGCCAGCAGTGAGTGGGCTAGCGGGGGGGCTCATGCGCTTTTTAGCTCCTACAATGAGCAGTTCTTC
TRBD1	TRBV14	TRBJ2-7	.	CASSPIFGQGLYEQYF	TGTGCCAGCAGCCCGATCTTTGGACAGGGTCTTTACGAGCAGTACTTC
.	TRBV28	TRBJ1-5	.	CASSPGAAEAYSNQPQHF	TGTGCCAGCAGCCCCGGAGCCGCAGAGGCCTATAGCAATCAGCCCCAGCATTTT